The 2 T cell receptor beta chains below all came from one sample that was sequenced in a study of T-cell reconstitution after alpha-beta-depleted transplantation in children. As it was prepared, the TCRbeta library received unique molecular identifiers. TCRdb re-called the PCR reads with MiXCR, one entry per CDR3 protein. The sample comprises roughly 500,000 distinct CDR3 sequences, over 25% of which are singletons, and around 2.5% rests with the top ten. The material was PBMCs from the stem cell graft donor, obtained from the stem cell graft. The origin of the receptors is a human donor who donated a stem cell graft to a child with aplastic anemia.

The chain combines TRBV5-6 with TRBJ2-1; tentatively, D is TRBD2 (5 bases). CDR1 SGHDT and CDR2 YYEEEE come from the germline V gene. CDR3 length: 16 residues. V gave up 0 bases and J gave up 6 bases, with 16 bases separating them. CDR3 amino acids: CASSLVPRAGPNEQFF. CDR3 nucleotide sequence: TGTGCCAGCAGCTTGGTACCCCGTGCGGGTCCCAATGAGCAGTTCTTC.

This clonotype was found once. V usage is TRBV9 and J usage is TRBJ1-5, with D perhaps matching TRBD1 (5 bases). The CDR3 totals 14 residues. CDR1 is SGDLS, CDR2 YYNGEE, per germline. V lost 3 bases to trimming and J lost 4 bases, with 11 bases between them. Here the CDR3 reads CASSGGRENQPQHF. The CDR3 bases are TGTGCCAGCAGCGGGGGACGGGAGAATCAGCCCCAGCATTTT.